One and the same sample provided the 25 T cell receptor beta chains below, sequenced in a study of blood T cell repertoires in COVID-19. Method: immunoSEQ multiplex PCR; TCRdb's copy keeps in-frame clones and lacks some. Found here are about 40,000 clones, about 87% of them singletons; the top ten hold roughly 10%. Sequenced: peripheral blood. Source of these receptors: an older woman with acute or convalescent COVID-19.

The chain has TRBV15 and TRBJ1-1, with 10 bases aligning to TRBD1. The germline V gene has CDR1 LNHNV and CDR2 YYDKDF (reference sequence). The CDR3 runs 16 residues. V lost 0 bases to trimming and J lost 10 bases; unmatched junction nucleotides: 11. CDR3 DNA sequence: TGTGCCACCAGCAGAGATACCCGGGACAGGGGCCCGGGAGCTTTCTTT. Protein sequence: CATSRDTRDRGPGAFF.

The chain links TRBV6-2 or TRBV6-3 to TRBJ1-1; D gene unclear. Germline CDR1 MNHEY, CDR2 SVGEGT. Trimming removed 0 bases at V and 5 bases at J, with 7 bases between. The CDR3 extends over 13 amino acids. The CDR3 sequence: CASSYSGRTEAFF. CDR3 DNA sequence: TGTGCCAGCAGTTACTCGGGGAGAACTGAAGCTTTCTTT.

CDR3 in DNA: TGTGCCAGCAGCAGGGGACAGGGGTTCCTTAATACCTACGAGCAGTACGTC. Translated, it gives CASSRGQGFLNTYEQYV. The chain joins TRBV21-1 to TRBJ2-7; TRBD1, the table's D call, was not compared with the DNA. TRBV21-1 is a known pseudogene. There are 17 residues in the CDR3.

This rearrangement joins TRBV25-1 to TRBJ2-1; perhaps TRBD2 as D (5 bases). Germline-derived CDR1 and CDR2 are MGHDK and SYGVNS. There are 14 residues in the CDR3. V was clipped by 0 bases and J by 6 bases, with 9 bases between them. The CDR3 protein is CASSEYLSGNEQFF. CDR3 sequence (DNA): TGTGCCAGCAGTGAATATCTGAGCGGCAATGAGCAGTTCTTC.

The CDR3 DNA follows: TGTGCCACCACCGGACTAGCGGGAAGCACAGATACGCAGTATTTT. Translating gives CATTGLAGSTDTQYF. The chain joins TRBV2 to TRBJ2-3; 12 positions match TRBD2. Unmatched junction bases numbered 5, after V lost 10 bases and J lost 0 bases. Per germline, CDR1 SNHLY and CDR2 FYNNEI. The length of the CDR3 is 15 residues.

The V and J genes are TRBV7-9 and TRBJ1-1; D is unresolved. V dropped 5 bases and J dropped 3 bases, with 10 bases sitting between them. The CDR3 is 13 amino acids. Germline CDR1 SEHNR, CDR2 FQNEAQ (reference sequence). CDR3 sequence: CASSQSRDTEAFF. The DNA of the CDR3 is TGTGCCAGCAGCCAAAGTAGAGACACTGAAGCTTTCTTT.

This clone has a single count. The rearrangement joins TRBV29-1 to TRBJ1-2, with D possibly being TRBD1 (6 bases). This CDR3 comprises 12 residues. Germline V CDR1 and CDR2: SQVTM, ANQGSEA. V lost 4 bases, J lost 4 bases, and 10 bases lay in between. CDR3: CSVGQGSYGYTF. Here the CDR3 DNA reads TGCAGCGTTGGTCAGGGGTCCTATGGCTACACCTTC. The full variable domain, in which reference TRBV29-1 and TRBJ1-2 provide the parts outside the CDR3, is SAVISQKPSRDICQRGTSLTIQCQVDSQVTMMFWYRQQPGQSLTLIATANQGSEATYESGFVIDKFPISRPNLTFSTLTVSNMSPEDSSIYLCSVGQGSYGYTFGSGTRLTVV.

This chain links TRBV5-4 with TRBJ2-7; possible D gene TRBD2, 5 bases. Trimming pared 1 base from V and 6 bases from J, leaving 8 bases between. Germline lookup yields CDR1 SGHNT and CDR2 YYREEE (reference sequence). The CDR3 has 12 amino acids. CDR3 coding DNA: TGTGCCAGCAGCTTGTGGGGAGTCGAGCAGTACGTC. It is translated as CASSLWGVEQYV.

V and J are TRBV4-3 and TRBJ1-4, with D maybe TRBD1 (5 bases). The length of the CDR3 is 13 residues. The V and J ends lost 0 bases and 13 bases respectively, with 12 bases between them. Germline CDR1 is LGHNA and CDR2 is YSLEER. The CDR3 sequence is CASSQDVGQRLFF. The CDR3 DNA follows: TGCGCCAGCAGCCAAGACGTGGGGCAAAGACTGTTTTTT.

V is TRBV6-2 or TRBV6-3 and J is TRBJ1-1; perhaps TRBD1 as D (5 bases). V lost 6 bases and J 5 bases, leaving 19 bases between the germline ends. Germline lookup yields CDR1 MNHEY and CDR2 SVGEGT. CDR3 length: 15 amino acids. CDR3 region: CASSPYWQGATEAFF. Here the CDR3 DNA reads TGTGCCAGCAGCCCGTACTGGCAGGGCGCGACTGAAGCTTTCTTT.

This chain connects TRBV21-1 to TRBJ1-3. TRBV21-1 is a pseudogene segment. CDR3 length equals 15 residues. CDR3 in amino acids: CASSKGAGAGNTIYF. The CDR3 region has the DNA TGTGCCAGCAGCAAAGGGGCGGGGGCTGGAAACACCATATATTTT.

CDR3 protein: CASSPSGETQYF. As DNA, the CDR3 is TGTGCCAGCAGTCCCAGTGGAGAGACCCAGTACTTC. V and J are TRBV7-9 and TRBJ2-5; unclear D gene. The germline CDR1 and CDR2 sequences are SEHNR and FQNEAQ (reference sequence). The ends were cut back, 6 bases at V and 4 bases at J, with 9 bases in the middle. The CDR3 contains 12 residues.

The rearrangement joins TRBV19 to TRBJ1-6; 9 positions agree with TRBD1. The CDR3 contains 15 residues. Germline V gene lookup returns CDR1 LNHDA and CDR2 SQIVND (reference sequence). The V segment lost 3 bases and the J segment 8 bases; nucleotides outside the gene matches: 5. The CDR3 here is CASSIDRGEYSPLHF. For the CDR3, the DNA is TGTGCCAGTAGTATTGACAGGGGGGAATATTCACCCCTCCACTTT.

This clone is a singleton in its sample. This chain links TRBV5-1 with TRBJ2-3; no clear D gene. The germline V gene has CDR1 SGHRS and CDR2 YFSETQ. V was shortened by 4 bases and J by 2 bases, with 5 bases between the two germline ends. This CDR3 comprises 12 residues. The CDR3 sequence is CASSPDTDTQYF. For the CDR3, the DNA is TGCGCCAGCAGCCCAGACACAGATACGCAGTATTTT.

This chain's CDR3 is CASSLAGGSTEAFF. DNA of the CDR3: TGCGCCAGCAGCTTGGCGGGGGGGAGCACTGAAGCTTTCTTT. The gene calls are TRBV5-1 and TRBJ1-1; weak D call: TRBD1 (5 bases). With 0 bases removed from V and 4 bases from J, the gap between germline ends came to 10 bases. This CDR3 comprises 14 residues. Germline V lookup: CDR1 SGHRS, CDR2 YFSETQ.

This clone was recorded only once. V gene TRBV6-5 combines with J gene TRBJ2-1; a possible D gene is TRBD2 (6 bases). Germline CDR1 and CDR2: MNHEY and SVGAGI. V was clipped by 9 bases and J by 14 bases, with 23 bases between them. This CDR3 contains 13 residues. CDR3 in amino acids: CASHGIGGEKEFF. The DNA for the CDR3 is TGTGCCAGTCACGGCATCGGCGGGGAAAAAGAGTTCTTC.

The chain combines TRBV19 with TRBJ1-3, with 10 bases fitting TRBD1. CDR1 LNHDA and CDR2 SQIVND come from the germline V gene (reference sequence). V shed 3 bases and J 8 bases; nucleotides not matched to a gene: 13. CDR3 size: 17 residues. CDR3 in amino acids: CASSIYSGQGNRDTIYF. In nucleotides, the CDR3 is TGTGCCAGTAGTATCTATTCGGGACAGGGGAATCGAGACACCATATATTTT.

This chain connects TRBV13 to TRBJ2-2; no reliable D call. Germline lookup yields CDR1 PRHDT and CDR2 FYEKMQ (reference sequence). This CDR3 is built from 12 residues. Trimming took off 2 bases at V and 8 bases at J, with 6 bases between the two ends. CDR3 in DNA: TGTGCCAGCAGCTTAAATTCAGGGGAGCTGTTTTTT. Its translation: CASSLNSGELFF.

This chain joins TRBV19 and TRBJ1-6; 7 bases align to TRBD1. The CDR3 length is 16 residues. The ends lost 4 bases at V and 6 bases at J; junction bases unmatched: 9. Germline-derived CDR1 and CDR2 are LNHDA and SQIVND (reference sequence). The CDR3 loop reads CASSKAGDSPNSPLHF. In nucleotides, the CDR3 is TGTGCCAGTAGTAAGGCAGGGGACAGCCCTAATTCACCCCTCCACTTT.

The gene calls are TRBV24-1 and TRBJ2-7; tentatively, D is TRBD2 (6 bases). The ends were cut back, 6 bases at V and 3 bases at J, with 23 bases in the middle. The germline V gene has CDR1 KGHDR and CDR2 SFDVKD. This CDR3 has 17 amino acids. CDR3 sequence (DNA): TGTGCCACCAGTCCGGTTGGAACGGAGGGGCGTAGCTACGAGCAGTACGTC. Translation: CATSPVGTEGRSYEQYV.

The CDR3 sequence is CASISPTRGGAGKQFF. The CDR3 DNA is TGTGCCAGTATAAGTCCGACTCGCGGGGGGGCGGGGAAGCAGTTCTTC. The J gene is TRBJ2-1, the V gene TRBV19; TRBD2 matches 9 bases. The V and J ends lost 7 bases and 11 bases, in that order; junction bases with no gene match: 18. Germline loops: CDR1 LNHDA, CDR2 SQIVND (reference sequence). This CDR3 is built from 16 residues.

The rearrangement uses TRBV27 and TRBJ1-5, with TRBD1 as a possible D gene (6 bases). Germline lookup yields CDR1 MNHEY and CDR2 SMNVEV (reference sequence). V was clipped by 5 bases and J by 5 bases, with 19 bases between them. There are 16 residues in the CDR3. In nucleotides, the CDR3 is TGTGCCAGCAGTCCCAACAGGGTCCTTTGGGATCAGCCCCAGCATTTT. Encoded protein: CASSPNRVLWDQPQHF.

This chain uses TRBV10-2 with TRBJ1-5, with a tentative D call TRBD1 (5 bases). The V and J ends lost 3 bases and 1 base respectively, with 7 bases between them. This CDR3 region has 14 residues. Germline CDR1 WSHSY, CDR2 SAAADI. The CDR3 sequence is CASSDRESNQPQHF. As DNA, the CDR3 is TGCGCCAGCAGTGACAGGGAAAGCAATCAGCCCCAGCATTTT.

This clone was seen just once. This chain links TRBV28 with TRBJ2-5; D uncertain. V shed 5 bases and J shed 4 bases, with 11 bases lying between them. The CDR3 runs 13 residues. Per the germline V gene, CDR1 is MDHEN and CDR2 is SYDVKM. CDR3 loop: CASSGTELETQYF. CDR3 in DNA: TGTGCCAGCAGTGGTACAGAACTAGAGACCCAGTACTTC. The full variable domain, rest sourced from reference TRBV28 and TRBJ2-5, is DVKVTQSSRYLVKRTGEKVFLECVQDMDHENMFWYRQDPGLGLRLIYFSYDVKMKEKGDIPEGYSVSREKKERFSLILESASTNQTSMYLCASSGTELETQYFGPGTRLLVL.

The V and J genes are TRBV7-2 and TRBJ2-2; a weak D match, TRBD2 (6 bases). V lost 3 bases and J lost 5, with 16 bases in between. The germline V gene has CDR1 SGHTA and CDR2 FQGNSA. The CDR3 covers 16 residues. This CDR3 reads CASSLFRGASTGELFF. The DNA of the CDR3 is TGTGCCAGCAGCTTGTTTCGCGGGGCGAGTACCGGGGAGCTGTTTTTT.